The present T cell receptor beta chain was sequenced within a study of cytomegalovirus exposure and HLA in healthy donors. Study-wide results and limits: Some TCR beta chains (about 170 of them) were listed as cytomegalovirus-associated. In vitro experiments confirmed that a few CMV-associated chains were specific for CMV antigens. According to a subsequent analysis, TCR clusters from the first cohort were inclined to appear together in the 120 validation repertoires. Most TCR sequences proved rare, with some public TCRs found in many donors.

Here immunoSEQ multiplex PCR was the method, and the copy in TCRdb shows in-frame clones only, minus some. The repertoire holds 170,000 or so clones, 65% to 85% seen once, with 2.8% in the top ten. Germline V lookup: CDR1 SEHNR, CDR2 FQNEAQ (reference sequence). The CDR3 is 14 residues long. V lost 1 base to trimming and J lost 0 bases, with 4 bases between them. Comments on this clone: What it binds is unknown.

The chain combines TRBV7-9 with TRBJ1-5; no clear D. Source material: PBMCs. The sequence was collected from a woman younger than 35 in good health and CMV-seropositive. CDR3 sequence (DNA): TGTGCCAGCAGCTTAGGCTATAGCAATCAGCCCCAGCATTTT. It specifies CASSLGYSNQPQHF.